This T cell receptor (beta chain) was observed in a study of blood T cell repertoires in COVID-19. Study context: Material from acute and convalescent COVID-19 was sourced from the United States, Italy and Spain.

Data came from immunoSEQ multiplex PCR; TCRdb stores just in-frame clones and leaves some out. The sample contains some 300,000 clones, approximately 86% of which appear only once. In germline, CDR1 is SGHRS, CDR2 YFSETQ. This CDR3 has 16 residues. Trimming took 1 base from V and 10 from J; bases not matched to a gene: 8. The sample consisted of peripheral blood. V is TRBV5-1 and J is TRBJ1-6; 10 bases match TRBD1. The TCR comes from a woman in her 70s with COVID-19, enrolled during active disease. The CDR3 loop is CASSLTGTGVVSPLHF. The CDR3 DNA reads as TGCGCCAGCAGCTTGACCGGGACAGGGGTGGTATCACCCCTCCACTTT.